Listed here is a single TCR beta chain. Its matching antigen is unknown. TCRdb's table, derived via immunoSEQ multiplex PCR, lists solely in-frame clones and lacks some. The table includes some 120,000 clones, 88% detected once. Per the germline V gene, CDR1 is SGHDT and CDR2 is YYEEEE. This CDR3 is built from 15 residues. Trimming cost V 0 bases and J 9 bases, with 16 bases left between them. The source of the sample is a study of PD-1 blockade in mismatch repair-deficient tumors. Whole-study results and caveats: After pembrolizumab, tumor-resident clones rose rapidly, then generally contracted before radiologic responses.

Three pembrolizumab responders had their TCRs sequenced. The V call is TRBV5-6, the J call TRBJ1-5; unclear D gene. This TCR derives from an adult with mismatch repair-deficient cancer. The material sequenced was peripheral blood, taken 72 weeks after starting pembrolizumab. The CDR3 is CASSLAVAAKGPQHF. Written as DNA, the CDR3 is TGTGCCAGCAGCTTGGCCGTCGCAGCAAAGGGGCCCCAGCATTTT.